This TCR beta chain was profiled in a study of control samples from healthy donors and cancer patients. Germline V gene lookup returns CDR1 LGHNA and CDR2 YSLEER. V dropped 4 bases and J dropped 4 bases, with 16 bases sitting between them. CDR3 size: 15 residues. TCRdb's table, derived via immunoSEQ multiplex PCR, lists solely in-frame clones and lacks some. The sample shows 80,000 to 100,000 clones, over 85% of them seen only once. The TCR was taken from a human donor in good health. The donor label of this sample is uncertain. The sequenced sample was blood. V usage is TRBV4-3 and J usage is TRBJ1-1; D is ambiguous. The CDR3 reads CASSPARGSLTEAFF. CDR3 coding DNA: TGCGCCAGCAGCCCAGCACGGGGAAGTCTCACTGAAGCTTTCTTT.